The clone carrying this T cell receptor (beta chain) was seen just once. Its target is not known. The junction shows a germline mismatch at one end, possibly a read error. The V gene's germline CDR1 is MNHEY and CDR2 SVGEGT. The CDR3 totals 16 residues. The data were taken from a study of blood T cells in healthy people across ages. Then a second PCR, running roughly 7 to 12 cycles, was carried out with a sample-barcoded 5' primer and a J-beta primer mix. The yield of each sample was at least 2.5 million CDR3-containing paired-end reads. Each CDR3 protein gets one entry after TCRdb re-called the 5' RACE reads with MiXCR. The data show more than 700,000 distinct CDR3 sequences, 46% seen once. Study-level results: Donors of long life had a larger count of naive CD4+ cells and greater diversity than aged donors. PBMCs left unsorted prevented a conclusive naive versus antigen-experienced comparison. In older individuals, TCR beta diversity per million T cells was lower, falling roughly linearly with age.

The chain has TRBV6-2 or TRBV6-3 and TRBJ2-1; possibly TRBD1 or TRBD2 for D (6 bases each). The sequenced sample was blood. The clonotype was recovered from a man at least 80 years old in good health. This CDR3 is CASSLRGTFAYIEQFF. The CDR3 DNA reads TGTGCCAGCAGCTTACGCGGGACATTTGCCTACATTGAGCAGTTCTTC.